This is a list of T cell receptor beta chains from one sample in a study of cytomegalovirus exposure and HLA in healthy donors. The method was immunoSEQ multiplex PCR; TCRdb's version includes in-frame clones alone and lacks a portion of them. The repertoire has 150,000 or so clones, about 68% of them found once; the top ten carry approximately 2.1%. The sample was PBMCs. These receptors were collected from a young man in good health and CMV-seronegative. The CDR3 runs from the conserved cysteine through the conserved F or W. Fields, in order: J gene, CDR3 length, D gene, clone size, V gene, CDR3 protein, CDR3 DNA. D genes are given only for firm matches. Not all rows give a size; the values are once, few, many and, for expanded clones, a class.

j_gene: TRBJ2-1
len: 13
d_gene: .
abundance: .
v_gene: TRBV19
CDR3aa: CASSLNRANEQFF
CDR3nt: TGTGCCAGTAGTCTAAACAGGGCAAATGAGCAGTTCTTC

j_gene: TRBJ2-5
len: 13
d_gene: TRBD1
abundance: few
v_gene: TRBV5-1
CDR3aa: CASRAGGQETQYF
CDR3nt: TGCGCCAGCAGGGCAGGGGGCCAAGAGACCCAGTACTTC

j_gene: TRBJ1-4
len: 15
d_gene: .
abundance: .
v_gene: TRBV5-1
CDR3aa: CASSLEPGGREKLFF
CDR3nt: TGCGCCAGCAGCTTGGAGCCCGGAGGGCGAGAAAAACTGTTTTTT

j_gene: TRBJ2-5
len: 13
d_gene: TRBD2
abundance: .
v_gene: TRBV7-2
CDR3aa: CASSSWGGETQYF
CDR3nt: TGTGCCAGCAGCTCATGGGGGGGGGAGACCCAGTACTTC

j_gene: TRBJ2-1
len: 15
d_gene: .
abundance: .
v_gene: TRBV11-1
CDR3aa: CASGRGGGFYNEQFF
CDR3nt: TGTGCCAGCGGGAGGGGAGGGGGGTTCTACAATGAGCAGTTCTTC

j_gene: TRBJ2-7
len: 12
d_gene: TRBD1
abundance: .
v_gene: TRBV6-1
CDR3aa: CASSDWGQGKYF
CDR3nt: TGTGCCAGCAGTGACTGGGGACAGGGAAAGTACTTC

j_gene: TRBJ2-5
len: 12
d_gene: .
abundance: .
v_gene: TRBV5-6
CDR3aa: CASSVDQGTQYF
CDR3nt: TGTGCCAGCAGCGTGGACCAGGGGACCCAGTACTTC

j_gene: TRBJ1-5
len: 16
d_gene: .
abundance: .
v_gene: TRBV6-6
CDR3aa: CASSLKSGYSNQPQHF
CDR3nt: TGTGCCAGCAGCCTCAAATCAGGGTATAGCAATCAGCCCCAGCATTTT

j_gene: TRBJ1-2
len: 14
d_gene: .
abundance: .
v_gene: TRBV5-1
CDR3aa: CASSLDQGSGGYTF
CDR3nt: TGCGCCAGCAGCTTGGATCAGGGGTCTGGTGGCTACACCTTC

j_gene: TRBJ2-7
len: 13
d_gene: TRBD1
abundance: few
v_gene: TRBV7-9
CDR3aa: CASGGQGGIEQYF
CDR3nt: TGTGCCAGCGGGGGACAGGGAGGGATCGAGCAGTACTTC

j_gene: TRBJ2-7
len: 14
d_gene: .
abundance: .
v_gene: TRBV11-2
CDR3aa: CASTRIGLDSKQYF
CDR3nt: TGTGCCAGCACCAGGATAGGTCTGGACAGTAAACAGTACTTC

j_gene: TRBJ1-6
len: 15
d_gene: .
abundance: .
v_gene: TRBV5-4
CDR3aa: CASSLDSSRDSPLHF
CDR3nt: TGTGCCAGCAGCTTGGATTCTTCCAGGGATTCACCCCTCCACTTT

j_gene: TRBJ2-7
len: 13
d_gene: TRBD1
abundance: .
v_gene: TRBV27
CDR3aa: CASSFNRGYEQYF
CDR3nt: TGTGCCAGCAGTTTCAACAGGGGCTACGAGCAGTACTTC

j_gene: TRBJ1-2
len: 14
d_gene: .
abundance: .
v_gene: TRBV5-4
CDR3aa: CASSLGGLLRGYTF
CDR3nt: TGTGCCAGCAGCTTGGGGGGCCTCCTACGGGGCTACACCTTC

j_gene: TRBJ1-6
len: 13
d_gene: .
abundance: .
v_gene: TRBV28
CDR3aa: CATSGGNDSPLHF
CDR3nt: TGTGCCACCAGTGGGGGGAATGATTCACCCCTCCACTTT

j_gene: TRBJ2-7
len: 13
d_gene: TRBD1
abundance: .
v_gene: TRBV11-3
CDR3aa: CASSISDGTAQYF
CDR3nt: TGTGCCAGCAGCATCTCGGACGGGACAGCGCAGTACTTC

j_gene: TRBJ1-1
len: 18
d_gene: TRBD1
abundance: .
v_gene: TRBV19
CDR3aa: CASSGAPGQGARNTEAFF
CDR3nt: TGTGCCAGTAGTGGCGCCCCGGGACAGGGGGCCAGGAACACTGAAGCTTTCTTT

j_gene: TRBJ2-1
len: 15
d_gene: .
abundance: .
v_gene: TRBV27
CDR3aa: CATQTEWGAYNEQFF
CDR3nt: TGTGCCACCCAAACGGAGTGGGGGGCCTACAATGAGCAGTTCTTC

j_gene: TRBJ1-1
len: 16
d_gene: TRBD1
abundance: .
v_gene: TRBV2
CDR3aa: CASRDRRVEEDTEAFF
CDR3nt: TGTGCCAGCAGGGACAGGAGGGTAGAGGAGGACACTGAAGCTTTCTTT